Sequencing of this T cell receptor (beta chain) was carried out in a study of CD8+CD57+ T cells in acquired aplastic anemia. TCR beta VDJ and CDR3 profiles were obtained from a genomic DNA template. A single record per CDR3 protein comes from TCRdb applying MiXCR to the reads. The data contain 450,000 to 550,000 distinct CDR3 sequences, about a third of them singletons. The junction had 9 bases not matched to a gene; V was cut back by 0 bases and J by 5 bases. This CDR3 is 16 amino acids long. Germline CDR1 SGHRS, CDR2 YFSETQ. Whoever was chosen for sequencing had shown CD8+CD57+ cell expansion by flow cytometry.

Sequencing input: sorted CD4+, CD8+, or CD8+CD57+ T cells (not recorded which) from PBMCs. This chain joins TRBV5-1 and TRBJ2-5, with 8 positions matching TRBD2. The receptor comes from a human donor with aplastic anemia. The CDR3 nucleotides are TGCGCCAGCAGCTTGGTTGGTAGCGGGACCCACGAGACCCAGTACTTC. The encoded protein is CASSLVGSGTHETQYF.